The 21 T cell receptor beta chains below come from one sample, sequenced in a study of regulatory T cells in long-lasting Graves disease. Time point defined: newly diagnosed GD, antithyroid drugs for less than 3 months. Generation of the TCR library employed RNA extracted from PBMCs. Both iRepertoire HTBI primers and Arm-PCR of CDR3 regions were used to build the TCR beta libraries. TCRdb reanalysed the multiplex PCR reads using MiXCR and keeps one entry per CDR3 protein. The sample carries over 500,000 distinct CDR3 sequences, 15% to 20% recorded once. This sample was shared with a second study, whose subject was T cells in Graves' hyperthyroidism and ophthalmopathy.

This sample comprised peripheral blood mononuclear cells (PBMCs), obtained at new diagnosis, from a patient treated with antithyroid drugs. The receptors here all came from a man aged 18 to 30 with Graves disease.

The table lists this clonotype with a few counts. The V and J genes are TRBV15 and TRBJ2-1, with TRBD2 matching 9 bases. Trimming took 1 base from V and 10 from J; bases not matched to a gene: 14. Germline V gene data show CDR1 as LNHNV and CDR2 as YYDKDF (reference sequence). This CDR3 comprises 17 residues. The chain's CDR3 is CATSRVPSRLADLEQFF. The CDR3 nucleotides read TGTGCCACCAGCAGAGTACCCAGTCGACTAGCGGACTTGGAGCAGTTCTTC.

This clonotype was counted many times. The J gene is TRBJ2-7, the V gene TRBV27; tentatively, D is TRBD1 (6 bases). This CDR3 region has 18 residues. CDR1 and CDR2 (germline): MNHEY, SMNVEV (reference sequence). The V gene lost 3 bases and the J gene lost 7 bases, with 28 bases spanning the gap. The CDR3 loop is CASSFSAGAPMSDEEQYF. DNA for the CDR3: TGTGCCAGCAGTTTCTCGGCAGGGGCGCCCATGAGTGATGAAGAGCAGTACTTC.

This clonotype was recorded at least ten times. The J gene is TRBJ2-2, the V gene TRBV12-3 or TRBV12-4; 7 nucleotides agree with TRBD1. Germline trimming cut 7 bases from V and 6 bases from J; bases unmatched to any gene: 14. CDR3 length equals 16 residues. The CDR3 loop reads CASTFGVGGAPGELFF. The CDR3 DNA sequence: TGTGCCAGCACCTTTGGGGTAGGGGGCGCGCCCGGGGAGCTGTTTTTT.

A word on this clonotype: One end of the junction does not line up with germline, which may come from a read error. The chain links TRBV11-2 to TRBJ2-7, with no clear D. In germline, CDR1 is SGHAT, CDR2 FQNNGV. CDR3 length: 16 residues. CDR3 protein: CASSQSQVQMSYEQYF. In DNA form, the CDR3 reads TGCGCCAGCAGCCAGTCACAAGTCCAAATGTCATACGAGCAGTACTTC.

In this sample, this clonotype turned up many times. The chain combines TRBV3-1 with TRBJ2-5; TRBD2 matches 7 bases. This CDR3 comprises 20 residues. Looked up from germline, CDR1 is LGHDT and CDR2 is YNNKEL (reference sequence). The V gene end was trimmed by 0 bases and the J gene end by 5 bases; junction bases not matched to a gene: 21. CDR3 nucleotide sequence: TGTGCCAGCAGCCAAGATAGGAAGGGGTCTAGCGGCCCACCGGGGGAGACCCAGTACTTC. Its translation: CASSQDRKGSSGPPGETQYF.

This clonotype was detected many times. This chain connects TRBV10-3 to TRBJ1-2; 7 positions agree with TRBD1. V was clipped by 5 bases and J by 4 bases; unmatched bases: 4. There are 13 residues in the CDR3. Germline values: CDR1 ENHRY, CDR2 SYGVKD. The CDR3 DNA follows: TGTGCCATCAGTCCGGGACAGTCCTATGGCTACACCTTC. It codes for CAISPGQSYGYTF.

At least ten counts were recorded for this clonotype. V usage is TRBV12-3 or TRBV12-4 and J usage is TRBJ1-5, with 8 nucleotides matching TRBD1. The CDR3 runs to 16 residues. The ends lost 6 bases at V and 0 bases at J; junction bases unmatched: 7. This CDR3 is CASSPMGQASNQPQHF. The CDR3 DNA is TGTGCCAGCAGCCCTATGGGACAGGCTAGCAATCAGCCCCAGCATTTT.

This clonotype was picked up a small number of times. The V and J genes are TRBV12-3 or TRBV12-4 and TRBJ2-3; a weak D match, TRBD2 (6 bases). The CDR3 totals 13 residues. Trimming stripped 8 bases from V and 3 bases from J, with 12 bases between. CDR3 in DNA: TGTGCCAGCGGGTGGGGGGTAACAGATACGCAGTATTTT. Residues: CASGWGVTDTQYF.

CDR3 region: CASGPDTNTQYF. CDR3 bases: TGTGCTAGTGGTCCCGATACAAATACGCAGTATTTT. The chain couples TRBV12-5 to TRBJ2-3; D is undetermined. Trimming took off 5 bases at V and 7 bases at J, with 10 bases between the two ends. The CDR3 length is 12 residues. CDR1 and CDR2 (germline): LGHNT, FRNRAP.

This clonotype was detected only a few times. The CDR3 region is CASSPLKGPAYGYTF. The DNA of the CDR3 is TGTGCCAGCAGCCCTTTGAAGGGCCCGGCATATGGCTACACCTTC. The chain combines TRBV7-2 with TRBJ1-2; D gene uncertain. Germline loops: CDR1 SGHTA, CDR2 FQGNSA. V lost 5 bases, J lost 5 bases, and 18 bases lay in between. The CDR3 is 15 amino acids.

The chain links TRBV7-9 to TRBJ2-7, with 7 bases identical to TRBD1. CDR3 size: 18 residues. In germline, CDR1 is SEHNR, CDR2 FQNEAQ (reference sequence). V shed 7 bases, J shed 1 base, and the junction held 19 bases outside the gene matches. CDR3 sequence reads: CASTTTVTTGTESYEQYF. The DNA of the CDR3 is TGTGCCAGCACCACGACCGTAACAACCGGGACAGAATCCTACGAGCAGTACTTC.

This clonotype has a single count. The chain employs TRBV9 and TRBJ1-2, with a possible D match to TRBD1 (6 bases). This CDR3 is built from 15 residues. The V gene lost 3 bases and the J gene lost 4 bases, with 16 bases spanning the gap. CDR1 is SGDLS and CDR2 is YYNGEE in the germline V gene. The CDR3 sequence: CASSGYTGGGYGYTF. As DNA, the CDR3 is TGTGCCAGCAGCGGCTACACGGGGGGCGGCTATGGCTACACCTTC. Using reference TRBV9 and TRBJ1-2 for the parts outside the CDR3, the full variable domain is DSGVTQTPKHLITATGQRVTLRCSPRSGDLSVYWYQQSLDQGLQFLIQYYNGEERAKGNILERFSAQQFPDLHSELNLSSLELGDSALYFCASSGYTGGGYGYTFGSGTRLTVV.

The chain carries TRBV3-1 and TRBJ2-1; the D is unclear. The V and J ends lost 0 bases and 9 bases respectively, with 18 bases between them. Germline V lookup: CDR1 LGHDT, CDR2 YNNKEL (reference sequence). This CDR3 spans 16 amino acids. As DNA, the CDR3 is TGTGCCAGCAGCCAAGAGTCGGGTTTTGATGGAACTGAGCAGTTCTTC. Residues: CASSQESGFDGTEQFF.

This clonotype has more than one count but fewer than ten. V gene TRBV15 combines with J gene TRBJ1-2; 7 bases line up with TRBD1. Germline loops: CDR1 LNHNV, CDR2 YYDKDF (reference sequence). Trimming at V came to 0 bases and at J to 2 bases, leaving 12 bases not matched to a gene. The CDR3 contains 18 residues. The chain's CDR3 is CATSRDMRQGSVNYGYTF. CDR3 coding DNA: TGTGCCACCAGCAGAGATATGAGACAGGGTTCGGTCAACTATGGCTACACCTTC.

In this sample, this clonotype turned up a few times. The gene calls are TRBV19 and TRBJ2-3; D may be TRBD2 (5 bases). This CDR3 spans 13 amino acids. The germline CDR1 and CDR2 sequences are LNHDA and SQIVND (reference sequence). With 7 bases removed from V and 2 bases from J, the gap between germline ends came to 10 bases. The CDR3 DNA follows: TGTGCCAGTAAGACACTAGTCACAGATACGCAGTATTTT. Translation: CASKTLVTDTQYF.

This clonotype was recorded many times. The chain has TRBV28 and TRBJ2-7, with 8 bases that match TRBD1. The junction had 8 bases not matched to a gene; V was cut back by 9 bases and J by 1 base. The CDR3 length is 14 residues. Germline lookup yields CDR1 MDHEN and CDR2 SYDVKM. This CDR3 is CASGRQGASYEQYF. The CDR3, as DNA: TGTGCCAGTGGTCGGCAGGGGGCTTCCTACGAGCAGTACTTC.

The chain has TRBV6-2 or TRBV6-3 and TRBJ1-2; D is perhaps TRBD1 (6 bases). Trimming stripped 5 bases from V and 1 base from J, with 14 bases between. CDR1 is MNHEY and CDR2 is SVGEGT in the germline V gene. The CDR3 runs 15 residues. The CDR3, as DNA: TGTGCCAGCAGTGCTACAGGGCGCGTTAACTATGGCTACACCTTC. Protein: CASSATGRVNYGYTF.

The genes are TRBV3-1 and TRBJ1-2, with D hard to call. The CDR3 contains 15 residues. Per the germline V gene, CDR1 is LGHDT and CDR2 is YNNKEL (reference sequence). The V and J ends lost 0 bases and 5 bases respectively, with 13 bases between them. The CDR3 is CASSQDPYKPYGYTF. DNA for the CDR3: TGTGCCAGCAGCCAAGACCCCTACAAGCCATATGGCTACACCTTC.

This clonotype was seen many times. V usage is TRBV11-2 and J usage is TRBJ2-3; 8 nucleotides agree with TRBD2. The germline V gene encodes CDR1 SGHAT and CDR2 FQNNGV. V gave up 2 bases and J gave up 1 base; unmatched junction bases: 5. CDR3 size: 16 residues. As DNA, the CDR3 is TGTGCCAGCAGCTTAACTACTAGCGGTCGCACAGATACGCAGTATTTT. Its protein is CASSLTTSGRTDTQYF.

The sample holds many counts of this clonotype. The V gene is TRBV11-2, the J gene TRBJ2-7, with TRBD2 matching 10 bases. Germline V gene lookup returns CDR1 SGHAT and CDR2 FQNNGV. The trim removed 5 bases at V and 1 base at J, leaving 5 bases unmatched. This CDR3 contains 15 residues. CDR3 loop: CASSPGTSVSYEQYF. DNA for the CDR3: TGTGCCAGCAGCCCAGGGACTAGCGTGTCCTACGAGCAGTACTTC.

The rearrangement uses TRBV3-1 and TRBJ2-1; 10 bases are shared with TRBD2. CDR1 and CDR2 from the germline V gene are LGHDT and YNNKEL (reference sequence). V lost 4 bases and J lost 2; bases outside the gene matches: 5. CDR3 size: 16 residues. CDR3 sequence reads: CASSPQTSGPYNEQFF. The CDR3 bases are TGTGCCAGCAGCCCTCAGACTAGCGGGCCCTACAATGAGCAGTTCTTC.